One and the same sample provided the 20 T cell receptor beta chains below, sequenced in a study of early stage breast cancer tumors. The repertoire was sequenced with immunoSEQ multiplex PCR; TCRdb's copy has only in-frame clones and lacks some. The sample lists about 36,000 clones, over 70% occurring once. The sequenced material came from blood. These receptor sequences come from a person between 55 and 69 years old with breast cancer.

The chain joins TRBV11-3 to TRBJ2-3; tentative D call: TRBD1 (6 bases). Trimming left V 1 base short and J 0 bases short, with 11 bases between. Looked up from germline, CDR1 is SGHNT and CDR2 is YENEEA. There are 16 residues in the CDR3. The CDR3 DNA reads TGTGCCAGCAGCTTAGGGGGGCGGGCTAGCACAGATACGCAGTATTTT. It specifies CASSLGGRASTDTQYF.

The CDR3 sequence: CASSYGTSVTYEQYF. CDR3 nucleotide sequence: TGTGCCAGCAGTTACGGGACTAGCGTCACCTACGAGCAGTACTTC. V and J are TRBV6-5 and TRBJ2-7; 10 positions agree with TRBD2. The trim removed 2 bases at V and 2 bases at J, leaving 3 bases unmatched. The CDR3 is 15 amino acids. In germline, CDR1 is MNHEY, CDR2 SVGAGI.

V is TRBV4-1 and J is TRBJ2-2, with 7 bases aligning to TRBD2. The CDR3 has 14 amino acids. V lost 1 base, J lost 5 bases, and 1 base stayed unmatched. Germline V gene data show CDR1 as MGHRA and CDR2 as YSYEKL. The CDR3 sequence is CASSQVGGTGELFF. The CDR3 nucleotides read TGCGCCAGCAGCCAAGTGGGGGGGACCGGGGAGCTGTTTTTT.

The chain is built from TRBV6-5 and TRBJ1-2; D possibly corresponds to TRBD1 (5 bases). Germline CDR1 reads MNHEY; CDR2 reads SVGAGI. The CDR3 is made up of 14 amino acids. Trimming took 5 bases from V and 6 from J, leaving 16 bases between them. CDR3 region: CASSEQGGADGYTF. The CDR3 DNA reads as TGTGCCAGCAGTGAGCAGGGAGGGGCGGATGGCTACACCTTC.

This chain connects TRBV28 to TRBJ2-3, with 8 bases identical to TRBD2. CDR1 and CDR2 from the germline V gene are MDHEN and SYDVKM. This CDR3 contains 16 residues. The junction had 8 bases not matched to a gene; V was cut back by 6 bases and J by 0 bases. For the CDR3, the DNA is TGTGCCAGCAGATCCGGGACTAGGGGGAGCACAGATACGCAGTATTTT. Protein: CASRSGTRGSTDTQYF.

V is TRBV5-1 and J is TRBJ2-1, with D possibly TRBD1 on 6 matching bases. CDR1 SGHRS and CDR2 YFSETQ come from the germline V gene. CDR3 size: 14 residues. The V and J ends lost 1 base and 3 bases respectively, with 8 bases between them. CDR3 sequence reads: CASSLQGYYNEQFF. CDR3 DNA: TGCGCCAGCAGCTTGCAGGGGTACTACAATGAGCAGTTCTTC.

The V gene is TRBV27, the J gene TRBJ1-2; 10 bases fit TRBD1. The CDR3 is 15 residues long. CDR1 MNHEY and CDR2 SMNVEV come from the germline V gene (reference sequence). Trimming removed 5 bases from V and 7 bases from J; junction bases left unmatched: 10. The CDR3 here is CASSRGDRGSAGYTF. CDR3 sequence (DNA): TGTGCCAGCAGTCGGGGGGACAGGGGATCGGCTGGCTACACCTTC.

The V gene is TRBV7-9, the J gene TRBJ2-5; D unclear. This CDR3 is built from 15 residues. Deletions cut 5 bases from V and 3 bases from J, with 16 bases between. In germline, CDR1 is SEHNR, CDR2 FQNEAQ (reference sequence). The chain's CDR3 is CASSVLGGREETQYF. For the CDR3, the DNA is TGTGCCAGCAGCGTGCTTGGCGGCCGGGAAGAGACCCAGTACTTC.

V usage is TRBV13 and J usage is TRBJ1-2; D may be TRBD1 (5 bases). Germline V CDR1 and CDR2: PRHDT, FYEKMQ (reference sequence). The ends were cut back, 5 bases at V and 5 bases at J, with 15 bases in the middle. The CDR3 is made up of 14 amino acids. The CDR3 region is CASSIRGVLYGYTF. The CDR3 region has the DNA TGTGCCAGCAGCATCCGGGGGGTATTGTATGGCTACACCTTC.

The rearrangement uses TRBV7-9 and TRBJ2-5; 12 positions agree with TRBD2. Germline V gene sequence: CDR1 SEHNR, CDR2 FQNEAQ (reference sequence). The V gene end was trimmed by 4 bases and the J gene end by 4 bases; junction bases not matched to a gene: 10. The CDR3 covers 17 residues. The CDR3 protein is CASSSTSGSLRGETQYF. CDR3 DNA: TGTGCCAGCAGCTCGACTAGCGGGAGTCTACGGGGAGAGACCCAGTACTTC.

This rearrangement joins TRBV29-1 to TRBJ2-1, with a tentative D call TRBD2 (7 bases). CDR1 and CDR2 (germline): SQVTM, ANQGSEA. CDR3 size: 13 residues. V lost 4 bases, J lost 4 bases, and 11 bases lay in between. The CDR3 loop reads CSVGGGGYNEQFF. CDR3 DNA sequence: TGCAGCGTTGGAGGGGGGGGGTACAATGAGCAGTTCTTC.

This clone was seen a few times. In nucleotides, the CDR3 is TGTGCCAGCACCCGTAGTTACAGTGCTAACTATGGCTACACCTTC. Its translation: CASTRSYSANYGYTF. The chain joins TRBV9 to TRBJ1-2; D is uncertain. Trimming shortened V by 6 bases and J by 0 bases, and 15 bases separated the two germline ends. The CDR3 has 15 residues. CDR1 is SGDLS, CDR2 YYNGEE, per germline.

This chain connects TRBV6-6 to TRBJ2-7; 10 nucleotides match TRBD2. Germline V CDR1 and CDR2: MNHNY, SVGAGI (reference sequence). The CDR3 is 16 amino acids. After removal of 5 bases from V and 6 bases from J, the junction contained 13 bases not matched to a gene. CDR3 DNA: TGTGCCAGCAGTCCCCAGAGAGCGGGGGGGCGAGTCGAGCAGTACTTC. Its translation: CASSPQRAGGRVEQYF.

The chain employs TRBV4-1 and TRBJ1-2; maybe TRBD1 (6 bases). Looked up from germline, CDR1 is MGHRA and CDR2 is YSYEKL. With 0 bases removed from V and 3 bases from J, the gap between germline ends came to 8 bases. The CDR3 runs 14 residues. The CDR3 sequence: CASSQDTGYYGYTF. For the CDR3, the DNA is TGCGCCAGCAGCCAAGACACAGGGTACTATGGCTACACCTTC.

V gene TRBV4-1 combines with J gene TRBJ2-1; D is perhaps TRBD1 or TRBD2 (5 bases each). Deletions cut 3 bases from V and 0 bases from J, with 15 bases between. The CDR3 extends over 17 amino acids. Germline loops: CDR1 MGHRA, CDR2 YSYEKL. CDR3 loop: CASSHEGDRSSYNEQFF. In nucleotides, the CDR3 is TGCGCCAGCAGCCATGAAGGGGACCGAAGCTCCTACAATGAGCAGTTCTTC.

This sequence joins TRBV7-9 and TRBJ1-6, with TRBD1 matching 7 bases. V lost 4 bases, J lost 7 bases, and 7 bases stayed unmatched. This CDR3 comprises 15 residues. Germline CDR1 and CDR2: SEHNR and FQNEAQ (reference sequence). This CDR3 reads CASSSVTGRNSPLHF. The CDR3 nucleotides are TGTGCCAGCAGCTCAGTGACAGGGAGGAATTCACCCCTCCACTTT.

There are a few counts of this clone. The J gene is TRBJ1-1, the V gene TRBV27; the D gene is possibly TRBD1 (6 bases). Looked up from germline, CDR1 is MNHEY and CDR2 is SMNVEV (reference sequence). V lost 6 bases and J 8 bases, leaving 19 bases between the germline ends. This CDR3 contains 14 residues. The CDR3 region has the DNA TGTGCCAGCAGGTCTGACATCCCAACAGGGGAAGCTTTCTTT. Its translation: CASRSDIPTGEAFF.

The rearrangement uses TRBV14 and TRBJ1-3; 7 positions match TRBD1. The ends lost 6 bases at V and 0 bases at J; junction bases unmatched: 2. CDR1 and CDR2 from the germline V gene are SGHDN and FVKESK. There are 14 residues in the CDR3. CDR3 loop: CASRHRGSGNTIYF. The CDR3 DNA sequence: TGTGCCAGCAGACACAGGGGCTCTGGAAACACCATATATTTT.

The table lists this clone with a few counts. The J gene is TRBJ1-2, the V gene TRBV2; 8 bases fit TRBD1. The germline V gene encodes CDR1 SNHLY and CDR2 FYNNEI. CDR3 size: 15 residues. V shed 6 bases and J 5 bases; nucleotides not matched to a gene: 11. CDR3 sequence: CASRTGAPPRYGYTF. Written as DNA, the CDR3 is TGTGCCAGCAGGACAGGGGCCCCTCCCCGATATGGCTACACCTTC.

The chain carries TRBV7-2 and TRBJ1-3; 8 positions agree with TRBD1. The V gene end was trimmed by 5 bases and the J gene end by 8 bases; junction bases not matched to a gene: 11. The CDR3 spans 15 residues. Germline CDR1 reads SGHTA; CDR2 reads FQGNSA. CDR3 residues: CASSAPDRERYTIYF. The CDR3 nucleotides read TGTGCCAGCAGCGCTCCGGACAGGGAAAGATACACCATATATTTT.